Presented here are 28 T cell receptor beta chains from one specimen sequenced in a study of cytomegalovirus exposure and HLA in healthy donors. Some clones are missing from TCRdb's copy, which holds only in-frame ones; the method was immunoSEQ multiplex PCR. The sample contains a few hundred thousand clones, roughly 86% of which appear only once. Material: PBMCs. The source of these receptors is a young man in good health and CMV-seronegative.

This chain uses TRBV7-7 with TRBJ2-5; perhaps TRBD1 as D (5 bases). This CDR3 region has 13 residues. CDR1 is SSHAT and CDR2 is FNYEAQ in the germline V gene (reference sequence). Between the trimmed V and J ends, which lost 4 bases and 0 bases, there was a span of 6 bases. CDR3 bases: TGTGCCAGCAGCTGGACACACCAAGAGACCCAGTACTTC. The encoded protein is CASSWTHQETQYF. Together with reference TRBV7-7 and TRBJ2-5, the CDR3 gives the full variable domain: GAGVSQSPRYKVTKRGQDVTLRCDPISSHATLYWYQQALGQGPEFLTYFNYEAQPDKSGLPSDRFSAERPEGSISTLTIQRTEQRDSAMYRCASSWTHQETQYFGPGTRLLVL.

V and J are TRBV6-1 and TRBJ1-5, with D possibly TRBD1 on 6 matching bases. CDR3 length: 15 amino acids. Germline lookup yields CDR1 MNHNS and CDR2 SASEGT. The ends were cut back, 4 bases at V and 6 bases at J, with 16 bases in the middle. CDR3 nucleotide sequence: TGTGCCAGCAGTGGGTTGGGGGCAGGGCCTCAGCCCCAGCATTTT. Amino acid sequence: CASSGLGAGPQPQHF.

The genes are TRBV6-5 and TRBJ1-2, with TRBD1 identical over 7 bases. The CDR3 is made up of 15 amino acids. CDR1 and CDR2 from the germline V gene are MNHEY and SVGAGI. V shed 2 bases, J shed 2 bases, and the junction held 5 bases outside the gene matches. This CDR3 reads CASSYDRAGNYGYTF. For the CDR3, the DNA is TGTGCCAGCAGTTACGACAGGGCTGGAAACTATGGCTACACCTTC.

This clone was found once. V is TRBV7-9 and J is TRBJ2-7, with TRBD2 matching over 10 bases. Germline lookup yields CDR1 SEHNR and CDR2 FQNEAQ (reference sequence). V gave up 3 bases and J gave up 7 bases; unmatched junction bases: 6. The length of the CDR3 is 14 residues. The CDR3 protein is CASSFLAGAGEQYF. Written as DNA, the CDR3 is TGTGCCAGCAGCTTTCTAGCGGGGGCCGGGGAGCAGTACTTC.

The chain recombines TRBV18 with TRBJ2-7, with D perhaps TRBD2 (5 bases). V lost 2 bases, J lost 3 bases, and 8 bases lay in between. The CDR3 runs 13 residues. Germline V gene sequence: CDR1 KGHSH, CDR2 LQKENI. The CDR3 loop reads CASSPEGFYEQYF. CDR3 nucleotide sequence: TGTGCCAGCTCACCAGAGGGATTCTACGAGCAGTACTTC.

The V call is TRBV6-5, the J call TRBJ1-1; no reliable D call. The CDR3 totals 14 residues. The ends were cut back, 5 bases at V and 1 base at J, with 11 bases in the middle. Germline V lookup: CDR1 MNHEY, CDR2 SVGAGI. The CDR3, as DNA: TGTGCCAGCAGTCTGAGCGAACCGAACACTGAAGCTTTCTTT. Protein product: CASSLSEPNTEAFF.

CDR3 nucleotide sequence: TGCAGCGTTGCCAACAGGTCTTCTAATGAAAAACTGTTTTTT. This encodes CSVANRSSNEKLFF. V usage is TRBV29-1 and J usage is TRBJ1-4; the D gene is possibly TRBD1 (5 bases). CDR3 length: 14 amino acids. The germline V and J ends were trimmed by 4 bases and 3 bases, with 12 bases remaining between them. The germline CDR1 and CDR2 sequences are SQVTM and ANQGSEA.

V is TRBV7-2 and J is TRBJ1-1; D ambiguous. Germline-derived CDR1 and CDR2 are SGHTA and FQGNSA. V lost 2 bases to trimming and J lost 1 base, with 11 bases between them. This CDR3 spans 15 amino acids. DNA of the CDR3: TGTGCCAGCAGCTTATTGGCAATATCGAACACTGAAGCTTTCTTT. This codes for CASSLLAISNTEAFF.

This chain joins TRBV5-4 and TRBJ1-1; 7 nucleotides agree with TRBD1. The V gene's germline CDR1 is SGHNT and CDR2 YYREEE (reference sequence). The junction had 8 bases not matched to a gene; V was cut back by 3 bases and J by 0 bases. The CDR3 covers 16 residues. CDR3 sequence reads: CASSYPGQLMNTEAFF. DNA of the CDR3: TGTGCCAGCAGCTACCCGGGACAGCTTATGAACACTGAAGCTTTCTTT.

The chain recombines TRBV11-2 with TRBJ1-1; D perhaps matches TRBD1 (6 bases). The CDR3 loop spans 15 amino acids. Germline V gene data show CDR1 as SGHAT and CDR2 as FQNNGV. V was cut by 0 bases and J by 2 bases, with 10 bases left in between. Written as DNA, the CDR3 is TGTGCCAGCAGCTTAGATTTGGACAGCAACACTGAAGCTTTCTTT. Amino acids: CASSLDLDSNTEAFF.

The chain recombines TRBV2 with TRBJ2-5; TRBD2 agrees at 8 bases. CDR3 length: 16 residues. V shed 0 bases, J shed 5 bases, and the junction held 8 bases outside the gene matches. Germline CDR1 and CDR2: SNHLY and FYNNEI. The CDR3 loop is CASSEALPGGEETQYF. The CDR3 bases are TGTGCCAGCAGTGAAGCGCTTCCCGGGGGGGAGGAGACCCAGTACTTC.

CDR3 nucleotide sequence: TGTGCCAGCAGCAGGACAACACACAGGGAAGAGACCCAGTACTTC. Amino acid sequence: CASSRTTHREETQYF. This chain links TRBV7-8 with TRBJ2-5; tentatively, D is TRBD1 (6 bases). V lost 5 bases to trimming and J lost 3 bases, with 16 bases between them. CDR3 size: 15 residues. From germline, CDR1 is SGHVS and CDR2 FQNEAQ.

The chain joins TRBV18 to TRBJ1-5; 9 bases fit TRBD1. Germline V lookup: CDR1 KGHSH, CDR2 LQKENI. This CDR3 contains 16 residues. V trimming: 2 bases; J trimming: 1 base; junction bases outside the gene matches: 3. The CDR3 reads CASSPDGTGSNQPQHF. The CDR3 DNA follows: TGTGCCAGCTCACCAGATGGGACAGGGAGCAATCAGCCCCAGCATTTT.

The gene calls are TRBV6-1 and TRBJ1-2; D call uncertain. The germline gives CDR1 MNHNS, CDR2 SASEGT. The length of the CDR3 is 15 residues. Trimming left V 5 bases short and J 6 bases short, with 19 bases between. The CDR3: CASSRRLGDVNGYTF. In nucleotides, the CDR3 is TGTGCCAGCAGTCGCAGACTCGGGGATGTGAATGGCTACACCTTC.

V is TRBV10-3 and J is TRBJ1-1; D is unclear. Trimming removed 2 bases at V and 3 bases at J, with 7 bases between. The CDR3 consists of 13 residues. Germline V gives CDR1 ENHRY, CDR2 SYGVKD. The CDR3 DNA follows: TGTGCCATCAGTGAGGAGGGTTACACTGAAGCTTTCTTT. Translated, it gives CAISEEGYTEAFF.

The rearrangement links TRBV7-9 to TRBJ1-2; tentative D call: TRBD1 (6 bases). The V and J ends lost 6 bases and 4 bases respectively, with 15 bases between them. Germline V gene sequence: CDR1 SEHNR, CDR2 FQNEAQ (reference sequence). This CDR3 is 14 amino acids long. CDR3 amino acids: CASSSEDSGYGYTF. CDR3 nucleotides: TGTGCCAGCAGTTCTGAGGACAGCGGCTATGGCTACACCTTC.

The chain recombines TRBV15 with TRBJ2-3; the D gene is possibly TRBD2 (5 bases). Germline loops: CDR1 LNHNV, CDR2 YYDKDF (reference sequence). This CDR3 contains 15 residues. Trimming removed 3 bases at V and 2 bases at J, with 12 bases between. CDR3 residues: CATSSRTGNTDTQYF. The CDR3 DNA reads TGTGCCACCAGCAGTAGGACCGGGAACACAGATACGCAGTATTTT.

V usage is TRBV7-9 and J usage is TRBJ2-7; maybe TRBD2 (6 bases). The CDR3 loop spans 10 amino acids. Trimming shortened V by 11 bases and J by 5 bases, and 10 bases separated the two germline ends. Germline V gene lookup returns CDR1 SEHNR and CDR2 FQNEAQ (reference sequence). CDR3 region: CAAGGNEQYF. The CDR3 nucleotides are TGTGCCGCCGGAGGGAACGAGCAGTACTTC.

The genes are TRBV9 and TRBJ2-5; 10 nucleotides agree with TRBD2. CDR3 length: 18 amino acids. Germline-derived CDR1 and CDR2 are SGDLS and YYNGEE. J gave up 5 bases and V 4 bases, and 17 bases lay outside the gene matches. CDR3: CASSSRTASGGLRETQYF. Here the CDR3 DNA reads TGTGCCAGCAGCTCCCGAACGGCTAGCGGGGGTCTCAGGGAGACCCAGTACTTC.

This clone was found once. The CDR3 here is CASSLEGQGSAEAFF. The CDR3 coding sequence is TGTGCCAGCAGCTTAGAGGGACAGGGGTCAGCTGAAGCTTTCTTT. The rearrangement uses TRBV7-9 and TRBJ1-1; TRBD1 aligns across 10 bases. The V segment lost 1 base and the J segment 6 bases; nucleotides outside the gene matches: 5. CDR1 and CDR2 (germline): SEHNR, FQNEAQ (reference sequence). CDR3 length equals 15 residues.

CDR3: CATSSLRTGLSGANVLTF. The DNA for the CDR3 is TGTGCCACCAGCAGCCTCAGGACAGGCCTCTCTGGGGCCAACGTCCTGACTTTC. The chain links TRBV15 to TRBJ2-6, with TRBD1 identical over 7 bases. Looked up from germline, CDR1 is LNHNV and CDR2 is YYDKDF (reference sequence). The CDR3 runs to 18 residues. V shed 3 bases, J shed 0 bases, and the junction held 8 bases outside the gene matches.

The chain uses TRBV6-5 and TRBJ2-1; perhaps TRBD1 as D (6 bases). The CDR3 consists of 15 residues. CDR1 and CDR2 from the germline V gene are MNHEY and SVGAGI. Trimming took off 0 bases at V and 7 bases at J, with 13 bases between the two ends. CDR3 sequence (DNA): TGTGCCAGCAGTTACTCGAAGTCAGGGACAAATGAGCAGTTCTTC. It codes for CASSYSKSGTNEQFF.

CDR3 sequence: CASSPRGNYPYEQYF. In DNA form, the CDR3 reads TGTGCCAGCTCACCCCGAGGGAACTATCCCTACGAGCAGTACTTC. The chain uses TRBV18 and TRBJ2-7; the D gene is possibly TRBD2 (5 bases). V was clipped by 3 bases and J by 2 bases, with 14 bases between them. Per germline, CDR1 KGHSH and CDR2 LQKENI. The CDR3 covers 15 residues. The full variable domain, in which reference TRBV18 and TRBJ2-7 provide the parts outside the CDR3, is NAGVMQNPRHLVRRRGQEARLRCSPMKGHSHVYWYRQLPEEGLKFMVYLQKENIIDESGMPKERFSAEFPKEGPSILRIQQVVRGDSAAYFCASSPRGNYPYEQYFGPGTRLTVT.

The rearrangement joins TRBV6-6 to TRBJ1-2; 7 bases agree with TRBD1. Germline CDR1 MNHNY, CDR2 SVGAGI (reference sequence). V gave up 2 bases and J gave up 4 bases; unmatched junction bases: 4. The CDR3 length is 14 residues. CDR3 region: CASSYRDSFYGYTF. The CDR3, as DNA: TGTGCCAGCAGTTACCGGGACAGCTTCTATGGCTACACCTTC.

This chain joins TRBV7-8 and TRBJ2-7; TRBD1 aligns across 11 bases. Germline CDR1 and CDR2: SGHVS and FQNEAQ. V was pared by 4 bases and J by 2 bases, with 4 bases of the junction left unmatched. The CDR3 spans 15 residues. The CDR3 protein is CASSSPGQGAYEQYF. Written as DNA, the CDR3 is TGTGCCAGCAGCTCACCGGGACAGGGGGCCTACGAGCAGTACTTC.

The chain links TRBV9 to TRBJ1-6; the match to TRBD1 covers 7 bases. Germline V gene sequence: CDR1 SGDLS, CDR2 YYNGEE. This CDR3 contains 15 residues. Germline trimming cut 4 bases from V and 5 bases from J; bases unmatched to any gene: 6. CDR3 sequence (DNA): TGTGCCAGCAGCCCCACGGACAGGAATAATTCACCCCTCCACTTT. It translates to CASSPTDRNNSPLHF.

For the CDR3, the DNA is TGCGCCAGCAGCTTGGATGGGGGGACGAACACCGGGGAGCTGTTTTTT. This translates into CASSLDGGTNTGELFF. V is TRBV5-1 and J is TRBJ2-2, with D possibly TRBD2 on 6 matching bases. The CDR3 contains 16 residues. Germline V CDR1 and CDR2: SGHRS, YFSETQ. Trimming cost V 0 bases and J 0 bases, with 9 bases left between them.

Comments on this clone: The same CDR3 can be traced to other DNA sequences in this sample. The CDR3, as DNA: TGTGCCAGTAGTATACGGGATAGCAATCAGCCCCAGCATTTT. It is translated as CASSIRDSNQPQHF. The genes are TRBV19 and TRBJ1-5, with D uncertain. Trimming took 2 bases from V and 0 from J, leaving 5 bases between them. The germline V gene has CDR1 LNHDA and CDR2 SQIVND (reference sequence). There are 14 residues in the CDR3.